Following are 21 T cell receptor beta chains from one sample sequenced in a study of T-cell memory formation after mild COVID-19. A single record per CDR3 protein comes from TCRdb applying MiXCR to the 5' RACE reads. The sample holds a few hundred thousand distinct CDR3 sequences, roughly a quarter seen once. Material for sequencing was PBMCs or a T cell subset sorted from them (not recorded which). These receptor sequences come from an adult woman who had mild COVID-19 (a few samples of this study predate the infection). Cell type and time point are not known.

In this sample, this clonotype turned up once. V is TRBV7-2 and J is TRBJ2-3, with a possible D match to TRBD2 (6 bases). Germline values: CDR1 SGHTA, CDR2 FQGNSA. The ends were cut back, 1 base at V and 2 bases at J, with 16 bases in the middle. There are 17 residues in the CDR3. This CDR3 is CASSLVRRGSYTDTQYF. CDR3 sequence (DNA): TGTGCCAGCAGCTTAGTCCGACGGGGGTCGTACACAGATACGCAGTATTTT. Filled out from reference TRBV7-2 and TRBJ2-3, the complete variable domain reads GAGVSQSPSNKVTEKGKDVELRCDPISGHTALYWYRQSLGQGLEFLIYFQGNSAPDKSGLPSDRFSAERTGGSVSTLTIQRTQQEDSAVYLCASSLVRRGSYTDTQYFGPGTRLTVL.

The CDR3 loop is CASSWGGSADTQYF. CDR3 coding DNA: TGCGCCAGCAGCTGGGGTGGGTCGGCAGATACGCAGTATTTT. The V call is TRBV5-1, the J call TRBJ2-3, with D uncertain. The germline V and J ends were trimmed by 3 bases and 4 bases, with 12 bases remaining between them. Germline loops: CDR1 SGHRS, CDR2 YFSETQ. The CDR3 has 14 amino acids.

The table lists this clonotype with a few counts. The V call is TRBV27, the J call TRBJ1-4; D gene unclear. Trimming shortened V by 4 bases and J by 5 bases, and 8 bases separated the two germline ends. Germline CDR1 is MNHEY and CDR2 is SMNVEV (reference sequence). The CDR3 has 13 residues. CDR3 nucleotide sequence: TGTGCCAGCAGTTGGCAGCAAAATGAAAAACTGTTTTTT. Its protein product is CASSWQQNEKLFF.

The sample holds many counts of this clonotype. The V call is TRBV12-3 or TRBV12-4, the J call TRBJ2-3; the match to TRBD1 covers 8 bases. J was trimmed by 12 bases and V by 3 bases; bases with no gene match: 5. The CDR3 sequence is 12 residues long. CDR3 in DNA: TGTGCCAGCAGTTTGGGGGACAGGTCTCAGTATTTT. This codes for CASSLGDRSQYF.

The chain combines TRBV29-1 with TRBJ1-4; TRBD1 matches at 7 bases. Trimming removed 0 bases from V and 6 bases from J; junction bases left unmatched: 7. Germline CDR1 is SQVTM and CDR2 is ANQGSEA. This CDR3 region has 15 residues. Here the CDR3 DNA reads TGCAGCGTTGAAGATGGCGGACAGGCTGATGAAAAACTGTTTTTT. Translated: CSVEDGGQADEKLFF. Full variable domain (remainder filled in from reference TRBV29-1 and TRBJ1-4): SAVISQKPSRDICQRGTSLTIQCQVDSQVTMMFWYRQQPGQSLTLIATANQGSEATYESGFVIDKFPISRPNLTFSTLTVSNMSPEDSSIYLCSVEDGGQADEKLFFGSGTQLSVL.

This clonotype was counted between two and nine times. The V call is TRBV19, the J call TRBJ2-1; D assignment may be TRBD1 or TRBD2 (6 bases each). Trimming pared 6 bases from V and 7 bases from J, leaving 13 bases between. The germline CDR1 and CDR2 sequences are LNHDA and SQIVND (reference sequence). The CDR3 length is 13 residues. CDR3: CASRRVGGNEQFF. In DNA, the CDR3 is TGTGCCAGTAGGAGGGTAGGGGGGAATGAGCAGTTCTTC. The full variable domain, with the rest looked up from reference TRBV19 and TRBJ2-1, is DGGITQSPKYLFRKEGQNVTLSCEQNLNHDAMYWYRQDPGQGLRLIYYSQIVNDFQKGDIAEGYSVSREKKESFPLTVTSAQKNPTAFYLCASRRVGGNEQFFGPGTRLTVL.

The chain links TRBV11-2 to TRBJ2-1, with a weak D call TRBD1 (6 bases). Per germline, CDR1 SGHAT and CDR2 FQNNGV. Trimming pared 9 bases from V and 1 base from J, leaving 13 bases between. The CDR3 spans 14 residues. CDR3 bases: TGTGCCAGTCAGGGGCAGTGGTCCTACAATGAGCAGTTCTTC. This encodes CASQGQWSYNEQFF.

This clonotype was seen more than once but under ten times. The V gene is TRBV18, the J gene TRBJ1-2; TRBD1 matches 7 bases. CDR1 KGHSH and CDR2 LQKENI come from the germline V gene. Losses at the gene ends were 3 bases for V and 8 bases for J; bases not matched to a gene: 9. The CDR3 contains 14 residues. CDR3 coding DNA: TGTGCCAGCTCACCCATGGACAGGCCGGGAGGCTACACCTTC. Its protein product is CASSPMDRPGGYTF.

In this sample, this clonotype turned up a few times. The J gene is TRBJ2-5, the V gene TRBV27; the D call may be TRBD1 or TRBD2 (5 bases each). The CDR3 is 14 amino acids. Trimming removed 5 bases from V and 0 bases from J, with 10 bases in between. Germline-derived CDR1 and CDR2 are MNHEY and SMNVEV (reference sequence). CDR3 residues: CASSTGRHQETQYF. As DNA, the CDR3 is TGTGCCAGCAGTACGGGACGGCACCAAGAGACCCAGTACTTC.

This clonotype was seen a handful of times. The V gene is TRBV19, the J gene TRBJ1-2; tentative D call: TRBD1 (5 bases). Trimming left V 5 bases short and J 3 bases short, with 16 bases between. The CDR3 spans 15 residues. Germline CDR1 is LNHDA and CDR2 is SQIVND (reference sequence). The chain's CDR3 is CASSHISGVYYGYTF. The CDR3 bases are TGTGCCAGTAGTCACATATCGGGGGTATACTATGGCTACACCTTC.

The genes are TRBV12-3 or TRBV12-4 and TRBJ1-2; weak D call: TRBD1 (6 bases). V was trimmed by 7 bases and J by 5 bases, leaving 17 bases between them. The CDR3 length is 14 residues. CDR3 loop: CASNPTGPGYGYTF. Here the CDR3 DNA reads TGTGCCAGCAATCCGACAGGCCCTGGGTATGGCTACACCTTC.

The V call is TRBV24-1, the J call TRBJ1-2; no firm D call. This CDR3 has 12 residues. CDR1 and CDR2 (germline): KGHDR, SFDVKD. The germline V and J ends were trimmed by 1 base and 8 bases, with 7 bases remaining between them. The DNA of the CDR3 is TGTGCCACCAGTGATTTTCTGCAGGGCTACACCTTC. This encodes CATSDFLQGYTF.

This clonotype was recorded a few times. The chain uses TRBV7-2 and TRBJ2-2; D perhaps matches TRBD2 (5 bases). V lost 4 bases to trimming and J lost 1 base, with 10 bases between them. Germline CDR1 reads SGHTA; CDR2 reads FQGNSA. The CDR3 loop spans 15 amino acids. The CDR3 protein is CASSYLDWNTGELFF. The CDR3 region has the DNA TGTGCCAGCAGCTACTTGGACTGGAACACCGGGGAGCTGTTTTTT.

This clonotype came up a few times. The V call is TRBV12-5, the J call TRBJ2-1; no clear D gene. The CDR3 is 13 residues long. V lost 5 bases, J lost 8 bases, and 13 bases lay in between. Per germline, CDR1 LGHNT and CDR2 FRNRAP. The CDR3, as DNA: TGTGCTAGTGGTCTTTCTGGGCGACATGAGCAGTTCTTC. Translated, it gives CASGLSGRHEQFF. Filled out from reference TRBV12-5 and TRBJ2-1, the complete variable domain reads DARVTQTPRHKVTEMGQEVTMRCQPILGHNTVFWYRQTMMQGLELLAYFRNRAPLDDSGMPKDRFSAEMPDATLATLKIQPSEPRDSAVYFCASGLSGRHEQFFGPGTRLTVL.

CDR3 nucleotide sequence: TGCAGCGTTGCCTCGGGACAGGGCAATGGCTACACCTTC. Protein: CSVASGQGNGYTF. V gene TRBV29-1 combines with J gene TRBJ1-2; 9 nucleotides align to TRBD1. The V and J ends lost 4 bases and 6 bases, in that order; junction bases with no gene match: 6. The CDR3 is 13 amino acids. Germline CDR1 and CDR2: SQVTM and ANQGSEA.

This clonotype has ten or more counts. The chain couples TRBV7-9 to TRBJ2-3; TRBD1 matches at 11 bases. Germline V gene lookup returns CDR1 SEHNR and CDR2 FQNEAQ (reference sequence). CDR3 length: 16 amino acids. V trimming: 5 bases; J trimming: 2 bases; junction bases outside the gene matches: 6. The CDR3 nucleotides read TGTGCCAGCAGCGACCGGGACAGGGGGTTCACAGATACGCAGTATTTT. Its protein is CASSDRDRGFTDTQYF. Drawing the rest from reference TRBV7-9 and TRBJ2-3, the complete variable domain is DTGVSQNPRHKITKRGQNVTFRCDPISEHNRLYWYRQTLGQGPEFLTYFQNEAQLEKSRLLSDRFSAERPKGSFSTLEIQRTEQGDSAMYLCASSDRDRGFTDTQYFGPGTRLTVL.

This rearrangement joins TRBV15 to TRBJ2-3; D is unclear. CDR3 length equals 13 residues. Germline loops: CDR1 LNHNV, CDR2 YYDKDF (reference sequence). V lost 8 bases to trimming and J lost 2 bases, with 11 bases between them. The CDR3 coding sequence is TGTGCCACCCACGGTTCCTTCACAGATACGCAGTATTTT. This encodes CATHGSFTDTQYF.

V usage is TRBV5-6 and J usage is TRBJ2-1; D might be TRBD1 (5 bases). Trimming took off 2 bases at V and 8 bases at J, with 23 bases between the two ends. The CDR3 totals 17 residues. Germline CDR1 SGHDT, CDR2 YYEEEE. The DNA for the CDR3 is TGTGCCAGCAGCTTCAACGTCCCCAGGGTTGTCCGGGATGAGCAGTTCTTC. Its translation: CASSFNVPRVVRDEQFF.

The chain joins TRBV5-1 to TRBJ1-1; D uncertain. V lost 4 bases and J 4 bases, leaving 17 bases between the germline ends. Germline V gene data show CDR1 as SGHRS and CDR2 as YFSETQ. CDR3 length: 15 residues. For the CDR3, the DNA is TGCGCCAGCAGCCTGGAAGGTAGCAAGGGCACTGAAGCTTTCTTT. This codes for CASSLEGSKGTEAFF. Full variable domain (remainder filled in from reference TRBV5-1 and TRBJ1-1): KAGVTQTPRYLIKTRGQQVTLSCSPISGHRSVSWYQQTPGQGLQFLFEYFSETQRNKGNFPGRFSGRQFSNSRSEMNVSTLELGDSALYLCASSLEGSKGTEAFFGQGTRLTVV.

This clonotype was recorded a few times. V usage is TRBV7-2 and J usage is TRBJ2-5; maybe TRBD2 (6 bases). The germline V gene has CDR1 SGHTA and CDR2 FQGNSA. V was shortened by 5 bases and J by 8 bases, with 18 bases between the two germline ends. The CDR3 extends over 14 amino acids. The CDR3 region has the DNA TGTGCCAGCAGCGGGGGGACGGGCCAAGTTACCCAGTACTTC. Amino acid sequence: CASSGGTGQVTQYF.

There are a few counts of this clonotype. The chain links TRBV2 to TRBJ1-2; TRBD1 is a possible D gene (5 bases). Trimming removed 6 bases at V and 8 bases at J, with 19 bases between. Germline V gene data show CDR1 as SNHLY and CDR2 as FYNNEI. The CDR3 length is 14 residues. In DNA form, the CDR3 reads TGTGCCAGCAGGGCCGGTTGGGGCCCCAAGGGCTACACCTTC. Protein product: CASRAGWGPKGYTF. Full variable domain (outside the CDR3, taken from reference TRBV2 and TRBJ1-2): EPEVTQTPSHQVTQMGQEVILRCVPISNHLYFYWYRQILGQKVEFLVSFYNNEISEKSEIFDDQFSVERPDGSNFTLKIRSTKLEDSAMYFCASRAGWGPKGYTFGSGTRLTVV.